This TCR beta chain was recovered during a study of T cells in Graves' hyperthyroidism and ophthalmopathy. Points from the study as a whole: Blood also carried most thyroid clonotypes expanded above 0.001. Model predictions of ophthalmopathy came a median approximately 6.8 months before onset.

Amplified TCR beta CDR3 regions came from RNA transcripts. When the TCR CDR3 underwent first-round RT-PCR, the HTBI primer set was used. TCRdb reprocessed the multiplex PCR reads via MiXCR and lists one record per CDR3 protein. The sample lists about 740,000 distinct CDR3 sequences; 13% to 15% were seen once. This clonotype was seen many times. Antigen specificity is unknown. Any patient presenting with uncontrolled infection, other autoimmune disease, pregnancy or lactation was left out. Cells are PBMCs isolated from approximately 9.2 ml of fresh blood. The CDR3 has 14 amino acids. V gave up 0 bases and J gave up 6 bases, with 12 bases separating them. Germline V gene lookup returns CDR1 LNHNV and CDR2 YYDKDF (reference sequence).

This TCR was sampled from a young woman with Graves' hyperthyroidism. Material: blood. This chain joins TRBV15 and TRBJ2-7; no firm D call. The chain's CDR3 is CATSRDRFPGEQYF. CDR3 DNA: TGTGCCACCAGCAGAGACAGGTTCCCAGGCGAGCAGTACTTC.